Listed here are 23 T cell receptor beta chains from one sample, sequenced in a study of shared clonotypes between healthy human individuals. Selected positively for CCR7 and CD45RO-negative, naive CD8 cells excluded terminally differentiated effector memory CD45RA+ cells. Sequencing used immunoSEQ multiplex PCR; TCRdb keeps in-frame clones, though not all of them. In the table there are about 2.2 million clones, around 93% of which are singletons. The source material was naive CD8+ T cells from PBMCs. These receptors were obtained from a young man in good health. Some clones in this sample may be carry-over from other donors' samples.

V usage is TRBV19 and J usage is TRBJ1-1; possible D gene TRBD1, 5 bases. The CDR3 is 14 residues long. Trimming left V 1 base short and J 4 bases short, with 10 bases between. The germline gives CDR1 LNHDA, CDR2 SQIVND (reference sequence). The CDR3: CASSIGRGSTEAFF. The CDR3, as DNA: TGTGCCAGTAGTATAGGTAGGGGTTCCACTGAAGCTTTCTTT.

This chain uses TRBV6-1 with TRBJ2-7, with 14 bases lining up with TRBD2. CDR1 is MNHNS and CDR2 is SASEGT in the germline V gene. V was clipped by 4 bases and J by 3 bases; unmatched bases: 5. The CDR3 contains 16 residues. The CDR3: CASSAGTSGRIYEQYF. Written as DNA, the CDR3 is TGTGCCAGCAGTGCCGGGACTAGCGGGAGAATCTACGAGCAGTACTTC.

The genes are TRBV9 and TRBJ2-2; 7 bases map to TRBD1. V trimming: 4 bases; J trimming: 6 bases; junction bases outside the gene matches: 6. The CDR3 has 14 residues. The germline V gene encodes CDR1 SGDLS and CDR2 YYNGEE. CDR3 protein: CASSTQGLAGELFF. CDR3 nucleotides: TGTGCCAGCAGCACACAGGGGTTGGCCGGGGAGCTGTTTTTT.

V is TRBV28 and J is TRBJ2-1, with 7 bases that match TRBD2. Per germline, CDR1 MDHEN and CDR2 SYDVKM. The CDR3 totals 13 residues. The V and J ends lost 7 bases and 8 bases, in that order; junction bases with no gene match: 8. CDR3 DNA: TGTGCCAGCACGGACGGGAGGCAGGATGAGCAGTTCTTC. Translated, it gives CASTDGRQDEQFF. The variable domain in full, with the rest retrieved from reference TRBV28 and TRBJ2-1, is DVKVTQSSRYLVKRTGEKVFLECVQDMDHENMFWYRQDPGLGLRLIYFSYDVKMKEKGDIPEGYSVSREKKERFSLILESASTNQTSMYLCASTDGRQDEQFFGPGTRLTVL.

V usage is TRBV10-2 and J usage is TRBJ2-7, with a possible D match to TRBD1 (6 bases). Germline V gives CDR1 WSHSY, CDR2 SAAADI. The CDR3 runs 14 residues. V was clipped by 8 bases and J by 3 bases, with 17 bases between them. In nucleotides, the CDR3 is TGCGCCAGCTCCCAGCTGGGGGCACACTACGAGCAGTACTTC. This codes for CASSQLGAHYEQYF.

Concerning this clone itself: The DNA is omitted, as the CDR3 cannot be located on it reliably, and the CDR3 follows TCRdb's listing. The chain combines TRBV7-9 with TRBJ1-2; the table gives TRBD1 as D, unverified against the DNA. The CDR3 length is 13 residues, termini included. Germline assignment: CDR1 SEHNR and CDR2 FQNEAQ (reference sequence). The CDR3 loop reads CASSFATGSTDTF.

The chain links TRBV27 to TRBJ2-5; perhaps TRBD2 as D (5 bases). The V gene's germline CDR1 is MNHEY and CDR2 SMNVEV (reference sequence). The CDR3 length is 15 residues. V was pared by 6 bases and J by 3 bases, with 17 bases between. CDR3 residues: CASSLTAATKETQYF. The CDR3 region has the DNA TGTGCCAGCAGCCTCACAGCGGCGACAAAAGAGACCCAGTACTTC.

The chain employs TRBV7-9 and TRBJ2-2; the D gene is possibly TRBD1 (5 bases). Germline lookup yields CDR1 SEHNR and CDR2 FQNEAQ (reference sequence). The CDR3 totals 13 residues. Deletions cut 10 bases from V and 4 bases from J, with 13 bases between. CDR3 DNA sequence: TGTGCCACCAGGGCAGTGGCCACCGGGGAGCTGTTTTTT. It translates to CATRAVATGELFF. The whole variable domain, filled in from reference TRBV7-9 and TRBJ2-2, reads DTGVSQNPRHKITKRGQNVTFRCDPISEHNRLYWYRQTLGQGPEFLTYFQNEAQLEKSRLLSDRFSAERPKGSFSTLEIQRTEQGDSAMYLCATRAVATGELFFGEGSRLTVL.

Points on this clone: In the same sample, other DNA sequences code for this CDR3. This rearrangement joins TRBV6-5 to TRBJ2-7; TRBD1 or TRBD2 may be the D gene (5 bases each). The CDR3 length is 14 residues. Trimming cost V 0 bases and J 0 bases, with 6 bases left between them. CDR1 is MNHEY and CDR2 is SVGAGI in the germline V gene. DNA for the CDR3: TGTGCCAGCAGTTACTCGGGGGTCTCCTACGAGCAGTACTTC. Protein product: CASSYSGVSYEQYF.

For this clone: Other DNA sequences in the same sample also yield this CDR3. V usage is TRBV5-1 and J usage is TRBJ1-1, with D uncertain. The CDR3 sequence is 11 residues long. CDR1 and CDR2 from the germline V gene are SGHRS and YFSETQ. V shed 3 bases and J shed 8 bases, with 8 bases lying between them. CDR3 in DNA: TGCGCCAGCAGCTCGACAACCGAAGCTTTCTTT. Encoded protein: CASSSTTEAFF.

The V and J genes are TRBV28 and TRBJ1-1, with 8 nucleotides matching TRBD1. Unmatched junction bases numbered 5, after V lost 5 bases and J lost 3 bases. This CDR3 has 14 residues. Germline CDR1 MDHEN, CDR2 SYDVKM. The CDR3 is CASSQDRVDTEAFF. DNA of the CDR3: TGTGCCAGCAGTCAGGACAGGGTGGACACTGAAGCTTTCTTT.

This clone was seen more than once but under ten times. V is TRBV27 and J is TRBJ1-2, with D unclear. CDR1 is MNHEY, CDR2 SMNVEV, per germline (reference sequence). Deletions cut 3 bases from V and 6 bases from J, with 17 bases between. This CDR3 comprises 15 residues. CDR3 DNA: TGTGCCAGCAGTTTCTATTCGTCGGGTGAGAATGGCTACACCTTC. Translating it yields CASSFYSSGENGYTF.

The chain carries TRBV10-2 and TRBJ2-7; D not certain. Deletions cut 1 base from V and 5 bases from J, with 6 bases between. The germline V gene has CDR1 WSHSY and CDR2 SAAADI. CDR3 length: 12 residues. The chain's CDR3 is CASSEYSHEQYF. The CDR3 region has the DNA TGCGCCAGCAGTGAGTACAGCCACGAGCAGTACTTC.

This sequence joins TRBV15 and TRBJ1-6; 10 nucleotides align to TRBD1. Germline trimming cut 0 bases from V and 8 bases from J; bases unmatched to any gene: 1. Germline V gene lookup returns CDR1 LNHNV and CDR2 YYDKDF (reference sequence). The CDR3 sequence is 15 residues long. The CDR3: CATSRDGQGDSPLHF. CDR3 bases: TGTGCCACCAGCAGAGATGGACAGGGGGATTCACCCCTCCACTTT.

The rearrangement uses TRBV6-1 and TRBJ1-5; a possible D gene is TRBD1 (5 bases). Germline V gives CDR1 MNHNS, CDR2 SASEGT. Trimming removed 0 bases at V and 0 bases at J, with 12 bases between. The CDR3 covers 17 residues. The CDR3 DNA is TGTGCCAGCAGTGAAGCGGTACGACAGTATAGCAATCAGCCCCAGCATTTT. This translates into CASSEAVRQYSNQPQHF.

V is TRBV12-2 and J is TRBJ2-1; the D call in the table, TRBD2, was not verified against the DNA. TRBV12-2 is shown as a pseudogene. The CDR3 consists of 22 residues. The CDR3, as DNA: TGTGCAAGTCGCCCGCCTCCTCCCGGGCTAGCGGGAGGGCCGGATTTTAACAATGAGCAGTTCTTC. Translation gives CASRPPPPGLAGGPDFNNEQFF.

The chain joins TRBV27 to TRBJ1-5; D not resolved. The germline V and J ends were trimmed by 6 bases and 3 bases, with 15 bases remaining between them. The CDR3 has 15 amino acids. Germline CDR1 and CDR2: MNHEY and SMNVEV (reference sequence). The CDR3 nucleotides read TGTGCCAGCAGCCCATCGGCCAGGATCAATCAGCCCCAGCATTTT. This sequence encodes CASSPSARINQPQHF.

J is TRBJ2-7 and V is TRBV27, with D perhaps given as TRBD1 or TRBD2 (6 bases each). Germline loops: CDR1 MNHEY, CDR2 SMNVEV (reference sequence). The CDR3 consists of 18 residues. The ends were cut back, 4 bases at V and 2 bases at J, with 24 bases in the middle. CDR3 coding DNA: TGTGCCAGCAGTTGGGGGGCACGGGTTGATGGCAGTACCTACGAGCAGTACTTC. Translation: CASSWGARVDGSTYEQYF.

The rearrangement joins TRBV25-1 to TRBJ2-1; 8 nucleotides match TRBD2. This CDR3 is built from 16 residues. J gave up 6 bases and V 6 bases, and 13 bases lay outside the gene matches. Germline CDR1 and CDR2: MGHDK and SYGVNS. CDR3 residues: CASSPLAGLNGNEQFF. The CDR3 region has the DNA TGTGCCAGCAGCCCTCTAGCGGGTTTAAATGGCAATGAGCAGTTCTTC.

The genes are TRBV27 and TRBJ1-2, with 10 bases that match TRBD1. The CDR3 covers 15 residues. With V trimmed by 6 bases and J by 8 bases, 12 bases remained unmatched. Germline V lookup: CDR1 MNHEY, CDR2 SMNVEV (reference sequence). CDR3 sequence reads: CASSDRGRPGEGYTF. CDR3 DNA: TGTGCCAGCAGCGACAGGGGGCGCCCCGGGGAGGGCTACACCTTC.

The chain is built from TRBV7-8 and TRBJ2-1, with D tentatively TRBD2 (6 bases). The CDR3 spans 16 residues. Germline V gives CDR1 SGHVS, CDR2 FQNEAQ. Trimming cost V 2 bases and J 3 bases, with 14 bases left between them. CDR3 region: CASSLRTTNVYNEQFF. In nucleotides, the CDR3 is TGTGCCAGCAGCTTACGGACTACGAACGTCTACAATGAGCAGTTCTTC.

The chain combines TRBV7-9 with TRBJ2-7, with unresolved D. Per the germline V gene, CDR1 is SEHNR and CDR2 is FQNEAQ (reference sequence). The V gene lost 3 bases and the J gene lost 5 bases, with 5 bases spanning the gap. The CDR3 spans 11 residues. This chain's CDR3 is CASSFPDEQYF. The CDR3 DNA follows: TGTGCCAGCAGCTTCCCAGACGAGCAGTACTTC.

The chain uses TRBV29-1 and TRBJ2-5, with TRBD1 identical over 7 bases. CDR1 and CDR2 from the germline V gene are SQVTM and ANQGSEA. V trimming: 7 bases; J trimming: 13 bases; junction bases outside the gene matches: 15. The length of the CDR3 is 12 residues. In nucleotides, the CDR3 is TGCAGCGGGATCGGGACAGCTCCATACCGGTACTTC. This encodes CSGIGTAPYRYF.